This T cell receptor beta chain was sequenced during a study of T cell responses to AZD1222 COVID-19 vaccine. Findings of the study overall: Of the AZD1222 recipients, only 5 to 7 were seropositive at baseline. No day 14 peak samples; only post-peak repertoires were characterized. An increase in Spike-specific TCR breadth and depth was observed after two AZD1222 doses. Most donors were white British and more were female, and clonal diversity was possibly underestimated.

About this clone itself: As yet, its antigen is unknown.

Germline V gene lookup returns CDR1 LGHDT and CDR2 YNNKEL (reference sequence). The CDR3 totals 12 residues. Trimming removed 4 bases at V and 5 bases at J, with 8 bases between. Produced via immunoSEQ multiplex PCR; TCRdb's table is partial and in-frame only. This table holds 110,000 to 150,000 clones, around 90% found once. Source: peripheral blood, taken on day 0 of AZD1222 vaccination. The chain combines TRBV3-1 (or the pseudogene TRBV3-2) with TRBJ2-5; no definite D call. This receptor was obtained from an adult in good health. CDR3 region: CASSPSPETQYF. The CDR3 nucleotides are TGTGCCAGCAGCCCAAGCCCCGAGACCCAGTACTTC.